This entry lists 29 T cell receptor beta chains sequenced from one sample in a study of blood T cell repertoires in COVID-19 (dated by TCRdb to the early 2020s). Libraries were constructed by the immunoSEQ multiplex PCR assay. TCRdb re-hosts the immuneACCESS table, in-frame sequences only. Its copies lack some clones; in the studies checked, an unresolved V gene accounts for under half of them, and the cause for the rest is not known. This sample lists over 40,000 clones; about 89% were detected once. The leading ten clones occupy roughly a quarter of the sample. The sequenced material came from peripheral blood. These receptors all stem from a human donor in a cohort sampled during active COVID-19.

This rearrangement joins TRBV7-3 to TRBJ2-5; tentative D call: TRBD1 (6 bases). This CDR3 region has 15 residues. Germline CDR1 and CDR2: SGHTA and FQGTGA. V was shortened by 0 bases and J by 5 bases, with 13 bases between the two germline ends. Here the CDR3 DNA reads TGTGCCAGCAGCTTAACTCAGGGGTCAACGGAGACCCAGTACTTC. It translates to CASSLTQGSTETQYF.

The gene calls are TRBV12-3 or TRBV12-4 and TRBJ1-2; no firm D call. Trimming removed 0 bases from V and 8 bases from J, with 7 bases in between. The CDR3 is 12 residues long. The DNA of the CDR3 is TGTGCCAGCAGTTTAGCCCAAGCCGGCTACACCTTC. It translates to CASSLAQAGYTF.

The chain employs TRBV25-1 and TRBJ1-2; D not certain. This CDR3 region has 12 residues. Germline CDR1 MGHDK, CDR2 SYGVNS. V was clipped by 3 bases and J by 2 bases, with 4 bases between them. CDR3 residues: CASSEANYGYTF. The CDR3 DNA sequence: TGTGCCAGCAGTGAGGCCAACTATGGCTACACCTTC.

The chain carries TRBV5-1 and TRBJ2-1; 10 bases match TRBD1. The CDR3 is 15 residues long. Per the germline V gene, CDR1 is SGHRS and CDR2 is YFSETQ. The V segment lost 0 bases and the J segment 3 bases; nucleotides outside the gene matches: 0. The CDR3 nucleotides are TGCGCCAGCAGCTTGGGGACAGGGGGCTACAATGAGCAGTTCTTC. Encoded protein: CASSLGTGGYNEQFF.

The chain combines TRBV18 with TRBJ2-3; TRBD2 matches at 12 bases. V lost 4 bases and J lost 1; bases outside the gene matches: 3. The CDR3 spans 16 residues. Germline V gene lookup returns CDR1 KGHSH and CDR2 LQKENI. The CDR3 region has the DNA TGTGCCAGCTCACTTACTAGCGGGGGGCGCACAGATACGCAGTATTTT. This translates into CASSLTSGGRTDTQYF.

The chain couples TRBV19 to TRBJ2-3, with 14 bases aligning to TRBD2. V lost 6 bases and J lost 5; bases outside the gene matches: 4. This CDR3 comprises 15 residues. The germline gives CDR1 LNHDA, CDR2 SQIVND (reference sequence). CDR3 bases: TGTGCCAGTAGCCGACTAGCGGGGGGGGGAGATACGCAGTATTTT. It yields the protein CASSRLAGGGDTQYF.

The chain links TRBV7-2 to TRBJ2-3; 8 bases are a match to TRBD1. The CDR3 is 15 amino acids. Trimming cost V 1 base and J 5 bases; bases outside gene matches: 5. CDR1 and CDR2 from the germline V gene are SGHTA and FQGNSA. The CDR3, as DNA: TGTGCCAGCAGCTTAGGGGCAGGGGGCAAAGATACGCAGTATTTT. Translating it yields CASSLGAGGKDTQYF.

The CDR3 DNA sequence: TGTGCCAGCAGCCCGGACTTCGCAGAGACCCAGTACTTC. The encoded protein is CASSPDFAETQYF. This chain joins TRBV6-4 and TRBJ2-5, with D perhaps matching TRBD2 (5 bases). The ends were cut back, 6 bases at V and 4 bases at J, with 12 bases in the middle. This CDR3 is 13 amino acids long. Looked up from germline, CDR1 is MRHNA and CDR2 is SNTAGT.

This chain joins TRBV6-5 and TRBJ1-5; tentatively, D is TRBD1 (5 bases). V was shortened by 10 bases and J by 0 bases, with 10 bases between the two germline ends. The V gene's germline CDR1 is MNHEY and CDR2 SVGAGI. This CDR3 has 13 residues. CDR3 region: CATGGGSNQPQHF. The CDR3 DNA reads as TGTGCCACCGGGGGGGGTAGCAATCAGCCCCAGCATTTT.

This clone was picked up a small number of times. This chain links TRBV7-3 with TRBJ2-1, with 8 bases matching TRBD2. The germline gives CDR1 SGHTA, CDR2 FQGTGA. The CDR3 has 14 amino acids. J gave up 4 bases and V 4 bases, and 3 bases lay outside the gene matches. DNA for the CDR3: TGTGCCAGCAGCTCCATAGCGGGGTACAATGAGCAGTTCTTC. This codes for CASSSIAGYNEQFF.

The chain carries TRBV5-1 and TRBJ2-7; weak D call: TRBD1 (5 bases). The ends were cut back, 1 base at V and 2 bases at J, with 10 bases in the middle. This CDR3 comprises 14 residues. Germline V CDR1 and CDR2: SGHRS, YFSETQ. CDR3 DNA sequence: TGCGCCAGCAGCTTGATTACAGGAACCTACGAGCAGTACTTC. Protein product: CASSLITGTYEQYF.

The V call is TRBV6-2 or TRBV6-3, the J call TRBJ2-1; a possible D gene is TRBD2 (6 bases). Germline values: CDR1 MNHEY, CDR2 SVGEGT. Trimming shortened V by 4 bases and J by 8 bases, and 21 bases separated the two germline ends. This CDR3 contains 16 residues. The CDR3 DNA reads TGTGCCAGCAGTTCCGTAGCCTGGAGGGCCAGGGATGAGCAGTTCTTC. It codes for CASSSVAWRARDEQFF.

J is TRBJ2-5 and V is TRBV24-1; unclear D gene. The CDR3 contains 15 residues. Germline V gene lookup returns CDR1 KGHDR and CDR2 SFDVKD. Trimming left V 2 bases short and J 2 bases short, with 11 bases between. DNA of the CDR3: TGTGCCACCAGTGATTCAGGCAGAGCACAAGAGACCCAGTACTTC. This gives the protein CATSDSGRAQETQYF.

The chain recombines TRBV3-1 (or the pseudogene TRBV3-2) with TRBJ2-7; D perhaps matches TRBD2 (6 bases). The CDR3 spans 15 residues. CDR1 and CDR2 (germline): LGHDT, YNNKEL (reference sequence). With 5 bases removed from V and 2 bases from J, the gap between germline ends came to 16 bases. CDR3 DNA: TGTGCCAGCAGCTCCTGGGGCGGCGGGGCCTACGAGCAGTACGTC. It codes for CASSSWGGGAYEQYV.

This clone was observed a handful of times. The chain uses TRBV11-3 and TRBJ2-1; TRBD1 aligns across 7 bases. V lost 3 bases to trimming and J lost 4 bases; unmatched junction nucleotides: 6. This CDR3 has 15 amino acids. Germline values: CDR1 SGHNT, CDR2 YENEEA. CDR3 loop: CASSFSRGNYNEQFF. The CDR3 region has the DNA TGTGCCAGCAGCTTTAGCAGGGGGAATTACAATGAGCAGTTCTTC.

The chain links TRBV5-5 to TRBJ1-4; 7 bases match TRBD1. This CDR3 has 14 residues. Germline assignment: CDR1 SGHKS and CDR2 YYEKEE (reference sequence). The V and J ends lost 5 bases and 8 bases, in that order; junction bases with no gene match: 9. CDR3 sequence (DNA): TGTGCCAGCAGAAGGCAGGGGGAGGTGGAAAAACTGTTTTTT. Translating gives CASRRQGEVEKLFF.

This sequence joins TRBV6-6 and TRBJ2-1; 7 bases map to TRBD1. V lost 0 bases, J lost 1 base, and 3 bases stayed unmatched. Germline CDR1 is MNHNY and CDR2 is SVGAGI (reference sequence). The CDR3 consists of 16 residues. The CDR3: CASSYSAGGSYNEQFF. The CDR3 DNA reads as TGTGCCAGCAGTTACTCGGCAGGGGGATCCTACAATGAGCAGTTCTTC.

The chain employs TRBV5-1 and TRBJ2-3, with TRBD2 matching over 11 bases. The CDR3 consists of 14 residues. V was clipped by 5 bases and J by 2 bases; unmatched bases: 1. CDR1 SGHRS and CDR2 YFSETQ come from the germline V gene. DNA for the CDR3: TGCGCCAGCAGGACTAGCGGGGACACAGATACGCAGTATTTT. It yields the protein CASRTSGDTDTQYF.

The V and J genes are TRBV18 and TRBJ1-6; TRBD1 agrees at 8 bases. The CDR3 sequence is 15 residues long. The trim removed 2 bases at V and 8 bases at J, leaving 5 bases unmatched. Germline V gives CDR1 KGHSH, CDR2 LQKENI. CDR3 in amino acids: CASSPSGGTDSPLHF. CDR3 in DNA: TGTGCCAGCTCACCATCAGGGGGCACGGATTCACCCCTCCACTTT. Complete variable domain (other parts from reference TRBV18 and TRBJ1-6): NAGVMQNPRHLVRRRGQEARLRCSPMKGHSHVYWYRQLPEEGLKFMVYLQKENIIDESGMPKERFSAEFPKEGPSILRIQQVVRGDSAAYFCASSPSGGTDSPLHFGNGTRLTVT.

The chain links TRBV19 to TRBJ2-3, with D perhaps matching TRBD1 (6 bases). The CDR3 runs 16 residues. Germline CDR1 LNHDA, CDR2 SQIVND (reference sequence). Trimming stripped 8 bases from V and 0 bases from J, with 18 bases between. CDR3 in amino acids: CASGGGAGRSTDTQYF. In nucleotides, the CDR3 is TGTGCCAGTGGGGGCGGAGCCGGGCGCAGCACAGATACGCAGTATTTT.

This clone has only a few counts. The chain joins TRBV9 to TRBJ2-7; tentative D call: TRBD1 (6 bases). Looked up from germline, CDR1 is SGDLS and CDR2 is YYNGEE. V shed 4 bases and J shed 3 bases, with 11 bases lying between them. The CDR3 consists of 13 residues. Written as DNA, the CDR3 is TGTGCCAGCAGCCCCGGGACAAACTACGAGCAGTACTTC. Protein product: CASSPGTNYEQYF.

J is TRBJ2-3 and V is TRBV3-1 (or the pseudogene TRBV3-2), with 8 nucleotides matching TRBD1. The junction had 12 bases not matched to a gene; V was cut back by 3 bases and J by 4 bases. The CDR3 is made up of 17 amino acids. Germline V gene lookup returns CDR1 LGHDT and CDR2 YNNKEL (reference sequence). The CDR3 loop reads CASSHLKTGVGPDTQYF. CDR3 DNA: TGTGCCAGCAGCCACCTAAAGACAGGGGTTGGTCCAGATACGCAGTATTTT.

The rearrangement links TRBV29-1 to TRBJ1-5; 7 bases map to TRBD1. The V and J ends lost 4 bases and 7 bases, in that order; junction bases with no gene match: 4. Per the germline V gene, CDR1 is SQVTM and CDR2 is ANQGSEA. This CDR3 is 12 amino acids long. The chain's CDR3 is CSVGGGGQPQHF. CDR3 DNA sequence: TGCAGCGTTGGAGGGGGCGGGCAGCCCCAGCATTTT.

V gene TRBV5-6 combines with J gene TRBJ1-2, with a tentative D call TRBD1 (6 bases). The V and J ends lost 4 bases and 8 bases respectively, with 21 bases between them. The length of the CDR3 is 15 residues. CDR1 SGHDT and CDR2 YYEEEE come from the germline V gene. The CDR3 bases are TGTGCCAGCAGCCAGTTAACTCGGGACATTCACGGCTACACCTTC. Its translation is CASSQLTRDIHGYTF.

The V gene is TRBV5-1, the J gene TRBJ2-1, with TRBD2 matching over 11 bases. Germline loops: CDR1 SGHRS, CDR2 YFSETQ. V shed 6 bases and J 5 bases; nucleotides not matched to a gene: 7. This CDR3 is 15 amino acids long. The CDR3 sequence: CASTPGLADNNEQFF. The DNA of the CDR3 is TGCGCCAGCACCCCGGGACTAGCGGATAACAATGAGCAGTTCTTC.

The chain links TRBV6-5 to TRBJ2-1; the D gene is possibly TRBD2 (5 bases). In germline, CDR1 is MNHEY, CDR2 SVGAGI. The CDR3 contains 14 residues. The germline V and J ends were trimmed by 6 bases and 7 bases, with 16 bases remaining between them. This chain's CDR3 is CASSDGVVQNEQFF. The CDR3 nucleotides are TGTGCCAGCAGCGACGGGGTAGTTCAGAATGAGCAGTTCTTC.

The rearrangement links TRBV6-5 to TRBJ1-5; 9 positions agree with TRBD1. Germline V gives CDR1 MNHEY, CDR2 SVGAGI. The CDR3 length is 15 residues. The V gene end was trimmed by 2 bases and the J gene end by 5 bases; junction bases not matched to a gene: 4. The CDR3 DNA reads TGTGCCAGCAGTTACGAGAACAGGGGGCATCAGCCCCAGCATTTT. It translates to CASSYENRGHQPQHF.

This chain connects TRBV6-1 to TRBJ2-2, with 12 bases aligning to TRBD1. This CDR3 has 16 amino acids. Per germline, CDR1 MNHNS and CDR2 SASEGT. With V trimmed by 4 bases and J by 4 bases, 4 bases remained unmatched. The CDR3 nucleotides are TGTGCCAGCAGTGTAGGGACAGGGGGCAGCACCGGGGAGCTGTTTTTT. Its translation: CASSVGTGGSTGELFF.

The V gene is TRBV7-6, the J gene TRBJ2-7; 14 bases line up with TRBD2. Unmatched junction bases numbered 9, after V lost 4 bases and J lost 4 bases. This CDR3 has 17 residues. Germline CDR1 SGHVS, CDR2 FNYEAQ. The CDR3 loop reads CASSSGLAGGRRYEQYF. In DNA, the CDR3 is TGTGCCAGCAGCTCCGGACTAGCGGGGGGCCGGAGGTACGAGCAGTACTTC.